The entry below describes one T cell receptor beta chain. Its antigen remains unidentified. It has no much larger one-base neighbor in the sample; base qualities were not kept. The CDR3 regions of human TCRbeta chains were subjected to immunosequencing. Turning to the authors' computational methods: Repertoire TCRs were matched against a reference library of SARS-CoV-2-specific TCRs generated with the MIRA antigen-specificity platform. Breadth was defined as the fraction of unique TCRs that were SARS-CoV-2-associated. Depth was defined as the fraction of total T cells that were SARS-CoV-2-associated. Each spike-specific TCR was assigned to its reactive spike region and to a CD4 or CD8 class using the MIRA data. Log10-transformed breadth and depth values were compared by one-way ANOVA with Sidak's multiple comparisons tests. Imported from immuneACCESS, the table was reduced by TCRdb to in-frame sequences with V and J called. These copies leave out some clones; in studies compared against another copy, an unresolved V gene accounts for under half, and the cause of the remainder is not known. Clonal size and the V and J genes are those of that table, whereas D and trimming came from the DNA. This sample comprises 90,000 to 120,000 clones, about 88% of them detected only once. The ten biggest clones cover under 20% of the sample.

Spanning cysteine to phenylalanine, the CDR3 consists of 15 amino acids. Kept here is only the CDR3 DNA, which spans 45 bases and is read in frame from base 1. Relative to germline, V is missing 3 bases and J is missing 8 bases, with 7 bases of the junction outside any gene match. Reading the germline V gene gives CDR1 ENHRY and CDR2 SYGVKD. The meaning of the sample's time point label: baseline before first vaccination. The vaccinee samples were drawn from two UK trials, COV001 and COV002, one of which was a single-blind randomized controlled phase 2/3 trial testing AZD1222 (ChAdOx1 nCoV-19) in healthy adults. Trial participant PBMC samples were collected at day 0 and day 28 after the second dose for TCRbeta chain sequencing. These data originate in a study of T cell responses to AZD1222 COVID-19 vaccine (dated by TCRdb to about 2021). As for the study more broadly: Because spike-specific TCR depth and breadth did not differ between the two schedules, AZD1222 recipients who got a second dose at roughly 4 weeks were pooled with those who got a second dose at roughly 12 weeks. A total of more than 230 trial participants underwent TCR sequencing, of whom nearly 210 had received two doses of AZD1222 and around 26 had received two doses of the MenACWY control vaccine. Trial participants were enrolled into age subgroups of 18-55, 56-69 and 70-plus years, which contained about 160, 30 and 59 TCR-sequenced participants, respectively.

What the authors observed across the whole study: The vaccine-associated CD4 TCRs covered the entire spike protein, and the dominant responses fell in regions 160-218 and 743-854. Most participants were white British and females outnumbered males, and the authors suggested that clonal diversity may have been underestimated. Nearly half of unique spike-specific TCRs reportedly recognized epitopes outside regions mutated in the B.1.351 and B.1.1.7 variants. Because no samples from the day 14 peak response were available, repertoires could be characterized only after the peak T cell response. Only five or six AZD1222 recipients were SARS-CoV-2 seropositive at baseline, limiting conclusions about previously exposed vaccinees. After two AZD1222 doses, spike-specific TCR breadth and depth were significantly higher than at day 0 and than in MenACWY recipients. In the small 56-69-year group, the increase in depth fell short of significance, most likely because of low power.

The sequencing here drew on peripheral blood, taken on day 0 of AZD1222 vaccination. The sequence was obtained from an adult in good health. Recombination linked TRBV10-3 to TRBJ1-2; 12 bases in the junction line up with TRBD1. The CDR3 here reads CAISDPGQGARGYTF. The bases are TGTGCCATCAGTGATCCGGGACAGGGGGCGCGGGGCTACACCTTC.